This T cell receptor beta chain was retrieved from a study of blood T cell repertoires in COVID-19. The data were produced by immunoSEQ multiplex PCR, yet TCRdb's version contains in-frame clones alone and is incomplete. The sample contains around 260,000 clones, roughly 86% of which appear only once. The CDR3 spans 15 residues. The V end lost 4 bases, the J end lost 5 bases, and 15 bases lay between the germline ends. In germline, CDR1 is MDHEN, CDR2 SYDVKM. The V gene is TRBV28, the J gene TRBJ1-5, with D perhaps TRBD1 (6 bases). This receptor was obtained from a human donor in a cohort sampled during active COVID-19. Sequenced: peripheral blood. The CDR3: CASSSTGQWDQPQHF. The CDR3 region has the DNA TGTGCCAGCAGTTCTACTGGACAGTGGGATCAGCCCCAGCATTTT.